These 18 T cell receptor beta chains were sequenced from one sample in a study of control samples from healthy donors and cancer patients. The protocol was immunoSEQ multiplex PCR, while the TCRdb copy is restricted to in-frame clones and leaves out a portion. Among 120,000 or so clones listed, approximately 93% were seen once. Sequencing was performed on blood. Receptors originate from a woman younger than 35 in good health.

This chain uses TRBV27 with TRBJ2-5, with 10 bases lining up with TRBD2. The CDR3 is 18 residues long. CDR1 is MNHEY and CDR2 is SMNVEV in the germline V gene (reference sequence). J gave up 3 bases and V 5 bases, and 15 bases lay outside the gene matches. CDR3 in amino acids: CASSATSGARNDEETQYF. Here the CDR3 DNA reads TGTGCCAGCAGTGCTACTAGCGGGGCTAGAAATGATGAAGAGACCCAGTACTTC.

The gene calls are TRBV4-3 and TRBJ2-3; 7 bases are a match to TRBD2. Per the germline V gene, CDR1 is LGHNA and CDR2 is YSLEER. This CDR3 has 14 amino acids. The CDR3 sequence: CATLAAGGTDTQYF. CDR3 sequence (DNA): TGCGCAACCCTTGCGGCGGGAGGCACAGATACGCAGTATTTT.

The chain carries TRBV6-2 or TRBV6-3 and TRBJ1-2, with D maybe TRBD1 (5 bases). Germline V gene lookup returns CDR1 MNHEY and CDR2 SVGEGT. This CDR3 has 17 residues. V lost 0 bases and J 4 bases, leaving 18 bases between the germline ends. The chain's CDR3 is CASSYSTGTSSAYGYTF. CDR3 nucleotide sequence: TGTGCCAGCAGTTACTCAACCGGGACGTCCTCGGCCTATGGCTACACCTTC.

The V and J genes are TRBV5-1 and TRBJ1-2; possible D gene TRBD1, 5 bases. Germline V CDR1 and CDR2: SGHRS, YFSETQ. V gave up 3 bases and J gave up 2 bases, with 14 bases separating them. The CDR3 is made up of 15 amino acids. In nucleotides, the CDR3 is TGCGCCAGCAGCTCAGGGACGGGCCGAAACTATGGCTACACCTTC. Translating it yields CASSSGTGRNYGYTF.

Here the CDR3 reads CATAQDGTGSNQPQHF. The CDR3 region has the DNA TGTGCCACCGCACAAGACGGGACAGGGAGCAATCAGCCCCAGCATTTT. The chain couples TRBV24-1 to TRBJ1-5; 9 bases are a match to TRBD1. The J segment lost 1 base and the V segment lost 9 bases, leaving 9 bases of the junction unmatched. CDR3 length equals 16 residues. Looked up from germline, CDR1 is KGHDR and CDR2 is SFDVKD.

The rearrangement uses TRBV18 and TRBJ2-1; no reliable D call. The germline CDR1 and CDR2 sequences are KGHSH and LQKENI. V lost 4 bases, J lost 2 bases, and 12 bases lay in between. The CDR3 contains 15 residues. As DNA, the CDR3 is TGTGCCAGCTCACTTTCACAGCCACCCTACAATGAGCAGTTCTTC. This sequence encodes CASSLSQPPYNEQFF.

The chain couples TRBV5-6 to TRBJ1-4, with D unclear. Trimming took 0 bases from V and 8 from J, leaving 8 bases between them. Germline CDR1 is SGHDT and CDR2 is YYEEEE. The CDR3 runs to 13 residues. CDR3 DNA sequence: TGTGCCAGCAGCTTGGGTAGGGTGGAAAAACTGTTTTTT. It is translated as CASSLGRVEKLFF.

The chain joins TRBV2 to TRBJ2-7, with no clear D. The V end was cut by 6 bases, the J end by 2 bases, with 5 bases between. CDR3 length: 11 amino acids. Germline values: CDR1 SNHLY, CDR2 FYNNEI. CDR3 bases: TGTGCCAGCAGCGGAACCTACGAGCAGTACTTC. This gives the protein CASSGTYEQYF.

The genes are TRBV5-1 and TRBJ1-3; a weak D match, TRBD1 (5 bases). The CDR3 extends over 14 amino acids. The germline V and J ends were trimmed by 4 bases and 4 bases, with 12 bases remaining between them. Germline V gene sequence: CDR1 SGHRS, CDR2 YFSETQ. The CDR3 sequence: CASSRDQPGNTIYF. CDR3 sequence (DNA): TGCGCCAGCAGCCGGGACCAACCCGGAAACACCATATATTTT.

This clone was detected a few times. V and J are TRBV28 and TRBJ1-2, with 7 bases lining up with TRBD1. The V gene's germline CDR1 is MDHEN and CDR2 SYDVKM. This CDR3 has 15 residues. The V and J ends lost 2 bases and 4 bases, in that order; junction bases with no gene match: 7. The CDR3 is CASSLADRTPYGYTF. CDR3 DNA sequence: TGTGCCAGCAGTTTAGCGGACAGGACTCCCTATGGCTACACCTTC.

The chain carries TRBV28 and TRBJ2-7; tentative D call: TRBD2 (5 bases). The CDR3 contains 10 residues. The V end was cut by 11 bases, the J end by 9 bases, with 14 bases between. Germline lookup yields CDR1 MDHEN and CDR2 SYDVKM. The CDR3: CASGGIRQYF. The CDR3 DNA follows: TGTGCCTCAGGAGGCATACGGCAGTACTTC.

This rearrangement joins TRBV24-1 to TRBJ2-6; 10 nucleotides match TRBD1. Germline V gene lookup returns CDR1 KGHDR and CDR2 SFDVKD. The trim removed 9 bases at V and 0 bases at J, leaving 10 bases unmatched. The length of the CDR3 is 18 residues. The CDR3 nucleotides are TGTGCCACCTCCAATGGACAGGGGGTGGACTCTGGGGCCAACGTCCTGACTTTC. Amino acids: CATSNGQGVDSGANVLTF.

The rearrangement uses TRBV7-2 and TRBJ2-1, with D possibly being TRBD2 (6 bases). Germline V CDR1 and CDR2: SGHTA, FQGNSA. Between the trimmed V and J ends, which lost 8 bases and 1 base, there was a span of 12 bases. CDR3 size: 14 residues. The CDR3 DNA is TGTGCCAGCTTGGGCCGGGAGTCCTACAATGAGCAGTTCTTC. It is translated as CASLGRESYNEQFF.

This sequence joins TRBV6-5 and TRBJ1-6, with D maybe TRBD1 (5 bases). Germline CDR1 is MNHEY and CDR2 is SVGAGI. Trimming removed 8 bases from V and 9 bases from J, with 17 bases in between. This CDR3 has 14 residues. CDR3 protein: CASRDAPVSSPLHF. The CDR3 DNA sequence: TGTGCCAGCCGGGACGCGCCCGTAAGTTCACCCCTCCACTTT.

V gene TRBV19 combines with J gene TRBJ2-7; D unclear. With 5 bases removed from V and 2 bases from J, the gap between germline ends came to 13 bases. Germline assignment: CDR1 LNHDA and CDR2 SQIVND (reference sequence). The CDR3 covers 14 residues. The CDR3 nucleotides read TGTGCCAGTAGTGCTGGTGGTGCCGCCTACGAGCAGTACTTC. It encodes CASSAGGAAYEQYF.

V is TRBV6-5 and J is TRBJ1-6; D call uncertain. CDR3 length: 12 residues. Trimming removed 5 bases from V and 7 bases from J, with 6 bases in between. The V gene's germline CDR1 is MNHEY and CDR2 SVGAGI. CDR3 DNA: TGTGCCAGCAGTACCGAGAATTCACCCCTCCACTTT. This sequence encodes CASSTENSPLHF.

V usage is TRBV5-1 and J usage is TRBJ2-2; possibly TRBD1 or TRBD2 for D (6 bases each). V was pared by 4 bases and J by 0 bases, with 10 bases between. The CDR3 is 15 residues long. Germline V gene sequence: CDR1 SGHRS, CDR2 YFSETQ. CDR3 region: CASSEGGPNTGELFF. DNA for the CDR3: TGCGCCAGCAGCGAGGGGGGTCCGAACACCGGGGAGCTGTTTTTT.

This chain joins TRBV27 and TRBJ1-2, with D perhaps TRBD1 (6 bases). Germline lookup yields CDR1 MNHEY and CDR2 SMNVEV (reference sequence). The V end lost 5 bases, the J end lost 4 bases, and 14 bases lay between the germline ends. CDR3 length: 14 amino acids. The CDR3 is CASSITGTIYGYTF. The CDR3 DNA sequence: TGTGCCAGCAGTATTACCGGGACAATCTATGGCTACACCTTC.